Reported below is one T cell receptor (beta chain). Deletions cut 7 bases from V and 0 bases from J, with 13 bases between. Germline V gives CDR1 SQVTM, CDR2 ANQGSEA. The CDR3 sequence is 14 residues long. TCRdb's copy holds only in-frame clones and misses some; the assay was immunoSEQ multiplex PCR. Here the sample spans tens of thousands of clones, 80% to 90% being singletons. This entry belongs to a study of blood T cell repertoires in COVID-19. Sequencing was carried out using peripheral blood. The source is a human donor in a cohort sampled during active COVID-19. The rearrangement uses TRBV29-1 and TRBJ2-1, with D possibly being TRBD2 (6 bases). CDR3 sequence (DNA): TGCAGCGCGTATAGCGGCAGCTCCTACAATGAGCAGTTCTTC. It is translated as CSAYSGSSYNEQFF.